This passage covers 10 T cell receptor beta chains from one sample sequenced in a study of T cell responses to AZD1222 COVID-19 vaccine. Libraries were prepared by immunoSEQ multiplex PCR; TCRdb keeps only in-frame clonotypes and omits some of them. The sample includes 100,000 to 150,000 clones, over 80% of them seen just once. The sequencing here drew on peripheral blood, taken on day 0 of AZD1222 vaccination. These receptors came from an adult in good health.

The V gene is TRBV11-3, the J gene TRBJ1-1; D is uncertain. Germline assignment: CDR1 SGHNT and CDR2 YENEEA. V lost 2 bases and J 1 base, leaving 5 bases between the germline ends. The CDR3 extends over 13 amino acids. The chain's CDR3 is CASSLIENTEAFF. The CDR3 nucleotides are TGTGCCAGCAGCTTAATCGAGAACACTGAAGCTTTCTTT.

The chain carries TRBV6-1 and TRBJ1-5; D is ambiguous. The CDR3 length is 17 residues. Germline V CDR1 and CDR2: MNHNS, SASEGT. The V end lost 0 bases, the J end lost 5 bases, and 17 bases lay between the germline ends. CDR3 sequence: CASSEAGWTMLDQPQHF. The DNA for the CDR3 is TGTGCCAGCAGTGAAGCAGGGTGGACCATGCTTGATCAGCCCCAGCATTTT.

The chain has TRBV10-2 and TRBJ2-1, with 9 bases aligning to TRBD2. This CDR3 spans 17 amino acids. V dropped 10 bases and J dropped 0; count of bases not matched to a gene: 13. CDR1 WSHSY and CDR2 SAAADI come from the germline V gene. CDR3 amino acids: CATGGREDPSSYNEQFF. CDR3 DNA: TGCGCCACCGGCGGGAGGGAAGACCCTAGCTCCTACAATGAGCAGTTCTTC.

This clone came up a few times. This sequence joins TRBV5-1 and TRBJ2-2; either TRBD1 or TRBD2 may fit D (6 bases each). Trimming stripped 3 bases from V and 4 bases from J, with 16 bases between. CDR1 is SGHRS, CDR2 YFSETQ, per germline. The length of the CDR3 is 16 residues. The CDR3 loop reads CASSSTGAQLTGELFF. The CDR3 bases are TGCGCCAGCAGCTCCACGGGGGCCCAACTCACCGGGGAGCTGTTTTTT.

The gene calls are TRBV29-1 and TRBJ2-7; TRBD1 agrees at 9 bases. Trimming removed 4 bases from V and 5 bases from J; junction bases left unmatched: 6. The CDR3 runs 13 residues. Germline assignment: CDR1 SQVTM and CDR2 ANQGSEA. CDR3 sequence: CSVVGTGSNEQYF. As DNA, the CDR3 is TGCAGCGTTGTTGGGACAGGGTCCAACGAGCAGTACTTC.

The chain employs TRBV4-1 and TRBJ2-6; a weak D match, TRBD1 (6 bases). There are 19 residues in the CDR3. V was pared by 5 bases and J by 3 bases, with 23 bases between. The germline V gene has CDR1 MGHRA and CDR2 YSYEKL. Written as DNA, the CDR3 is TGCGCCAGCAGCGGCCTCCGGAACAGGGCCGGCCGTGGGGCCAACGTCCTGACTTTC. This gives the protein CASSGLRNRAGRGANVLTF.

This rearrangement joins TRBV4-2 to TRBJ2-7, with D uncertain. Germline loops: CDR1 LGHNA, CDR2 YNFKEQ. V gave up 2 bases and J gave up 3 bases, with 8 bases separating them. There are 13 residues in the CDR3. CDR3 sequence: CASSQHDGYEQYF. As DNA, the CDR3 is TGTGCCAGCAGCCAACACGACGGCTACGAGCAGTACTTC.

The CDR3 sequence is CASSLRDNEQFF. The CDR3 region has the DNA TGTGCCAGCAGCTTGAGGGACAATGAGCAGTTCTTC. J is TRBJ2-1 and V is TRBV7-2, with D possibly TRBD2 on 5 matching bases. This CDR3 has 12 amino acids. Trimming took off 3 bases at V and 5 bases at J, with 5 bases between the two ends. Germline V lookup: CDR1 SGHTA, CDR2 FQGNSA.

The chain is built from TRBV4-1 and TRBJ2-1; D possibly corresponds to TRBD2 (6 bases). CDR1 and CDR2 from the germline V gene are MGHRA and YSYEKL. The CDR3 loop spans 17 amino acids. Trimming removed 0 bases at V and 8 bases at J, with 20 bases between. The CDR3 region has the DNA TGCGCCAGCAGCCAAGAAGGCGGCGGGATGGGCAGGGATGAGCAGTTCTTC. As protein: CASSQEGGGMGRDEQFF.

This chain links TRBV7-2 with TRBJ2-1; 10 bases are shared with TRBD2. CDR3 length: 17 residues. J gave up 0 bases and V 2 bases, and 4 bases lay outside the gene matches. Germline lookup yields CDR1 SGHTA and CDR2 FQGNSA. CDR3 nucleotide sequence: TGTGCCAGCAGCTTATGGGCTAGCGGGGGCTCCTACAATGAGCAGTTCTTC. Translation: CASSLWASGGSYNEQFF. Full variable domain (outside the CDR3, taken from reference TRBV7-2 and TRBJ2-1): GAGVSQSPSNKVTEKGKDVELRCDPISGHTALYWYRQSLGQGLEFLIYFQGNSAPDKSGLPSDRFSAERTGGSVSTLTIQRTQQEDSAVYLCASSLWASGGSYNEQFFGPGTRLTVL.